The present T cell receptor beta chain was sequenced within a study of blood T cells in healthy people across ages. Study findings and constraints: A greater number of naive CD4+ cells and higher diversity distinguished long-lived donors from aged donors.

The study recruited healthy Caucasian donors from Russia who were aged about 6 to 90. Per-sample yields of isolated PBMCs were at least 6 million. To note about this clonotype: Its antigen is as yet unknown.

Alongside a J-beta primer mix, a sample-barcoded 5' primer served in a second PCR lasting about 7 to 11 cycles. The template-switch adaptor was a 5' adaptor with 12 random nucleotides. It tagged each cDNA molecule. TCRdb reprocessed the 5' RACE reads via MiXCR and lists one record per CDR3 protein. The sample lists approximately 900,000 distinct CDR3 sequences, roughly 43% occurring once. The sequence came from a man between 25 and 39 years old in good health. What was sequenced was blood.

The CDR3 loop is CASSRGPQPQHF. In nucleotides, the CDR3 is TGTGCCAGCTCGAGGGGCCCTCAGCCCCAGCATTTT. This sequence joins TRBV7-8 and TRBJ1-5; possible D gene TRBD1, 5 bases. Per the germline V gene, CDR1 is SGHVS and CDR2 is FQNEAQ. The CDR3 has 12 residues. V dropped 8 bases and J dropped 6 bases, with 11 bases sitting between them.